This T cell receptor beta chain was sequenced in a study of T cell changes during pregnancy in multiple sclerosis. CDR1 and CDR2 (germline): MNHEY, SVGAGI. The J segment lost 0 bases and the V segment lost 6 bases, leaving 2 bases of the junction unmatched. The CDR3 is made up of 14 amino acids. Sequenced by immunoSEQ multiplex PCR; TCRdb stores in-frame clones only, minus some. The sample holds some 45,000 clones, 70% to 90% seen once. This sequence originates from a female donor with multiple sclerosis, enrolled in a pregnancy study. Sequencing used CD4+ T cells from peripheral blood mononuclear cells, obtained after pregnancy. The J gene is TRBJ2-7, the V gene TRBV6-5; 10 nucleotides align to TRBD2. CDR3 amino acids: CASSRLAGSYEQYF. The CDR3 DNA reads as TGTGCCAGCAGCAGACTAGCGGGCTCCTACGAGCAGTACTTC.